This TCR beta chain derives from a study of T cell responses to AZD1222 COVID-19 vaccine (dated by TCRdb to the early 2020s). Broadly, across the study: AZD1222 recipients given second doses at about 4 weeks or at about 12 weeks were pooled, since spike-specific TCR depth and breadth were not found to differ between the two schedules. Trial participants were enrolled by age into 18-55, 56-69 and 70-plus year subgroups, with roughly 160, 29 and 62 TCR-sequenced participants respectively. TCR sequencing covered more than 230 trial participants: some 210 given two doses of AZD1222 and around 25 given two doses of MenACWY control vaccine.

Per the publication, the time point label means: baseline before first vaccination. Vaccinee samples came from UK trials COV001 and COV002, including a single-blind randomized controlled phase 2/3 trial of AZD1222 (ChAdOx1 nCoV-19) in healthy adults. Trial participant PBMC samples were collected at day 0 and day 28 after the second dose for TCRbeta chain sequencing. Comment on this clone: The clone's antigen remains unknown. No per-base quality is available; no much larger clone lies one base away.

The CDR3 regions of human TCRbeta chains were analyzed by immunosequencing. In the original analysis: TCRs in the repertoires were matched against a reference library of SARS-CoV-2-specific TCRs that had been generated with the MIRA antigen-specificity platform. Breadth meant the fraction of unique TCRs that were SARS-CoV-2-associated, whereas depth meant the fraction of total T cells that were SARS-CoV-2-associated. Using the MIRA data, each spike-specific TCR was assigned both to the spike region to which the TCR was reactive and to a CD4 or CD8 class. Log10-transformed breadth and depth values were compared by one-way ANOVA with Sidak's multiple comparisons tests. The source is immuneACCESS, and TCRdb retained only in-frame sequences with V and J called. Part of the clones is not carried over; for the studies checked, unresolved V genes explain less than half of this, and the remainder is unexplained. V, J and clone size derive from that table, while D and trimming were established from the DNA sequence. For this sample there are under 200,000 clones; about nine tenths appear just once. In total, the top ten clones hold approximately 1.5% of the sample.

From the cysteine through the phenylalanine, the CDR3 covers 14 amino acids. Only the CDR3 DNA is retained, 42 bases long and in frame from the first base. Deletion took 0 bases off V and 3 bases off J, with a span of 8 bases between the germline ends. Taken from the germline V gene (reference sequence), the CDR1 and CDR2 loops are LNHNV and YYDKDF. The study at large found these results: Vaccine-associated CD4 TCRs spanned the whole spike protein, with dominant responses in regions 160-218 and 743-854. Epitopes outside the regions mutated in the B.1.351 and B.1.1.7 variants were reportedly recognized by nearly half of the unique spike-specific TCRs. A significant rise in spike-specific TCR breadth and depth was observed after two AZD1222 doses relative to day 0 and relative to MenACWY recipients. In the small 56-69-year group, the increase in depth fell short of significance, most likely because of low power. Conclusions about previously exposed vaccinees are limited because only 6 or 7 AZD1222 recipients were SARS-CoV-2 seropositive at baseline. Because no samples from the day 14 peak response were available, repertoires could be characterized only after the peak T cell response. Participants were mostly white British, with more females than males. The authors suggested clonal diversity may have been underestimated.

This receptor was identified in an adult in good health. The chain is encoded by TRBV15 joined to TRBJ1-1; there is no confident call for the D gene. The material was peripheral blood, obtained on day 0 of AZD1222 vaccination. The CDR3 protein is CATSRDFGDTEAFF. The bases read TGTGCCACCAGCAGAGATTTTGGGGACACTGAAGCTTTCTTT.